These T cell receptor beta chains were read from a single sample in a study of T cell responses to AZD1222 COVID-19 vaccine. The table came from immunoSEQ multiplex PCR; TCRdb's copy has only in-frame clones and leaves some out. The sample comprises fewer than 130,000 clones, about 94% of which are singletons, and approximately 2.8% rests with the top ten. Sequencing was performed on peripheral blood, taken 28 days after the second AZD1222 dose. All receptors derive from an adult who received the AZD1222 COVID-19 vaccine. The CDR3 runs from the conserved cysteine through the conserved F or W. A D gene is named only where the DNA matches it firmly. Rows give clone size only sometimes, using once, few, many, or a class for an expanded clone.

clone size: -; D gene: -; J gene: TRBJ1-2; V gene: TRBV11-2; CDR3 protein: CASSLLQAGYGYTF; CDR3 DNA: TGTGCCAGCAGCTTATTGCAGGCGGGCTATGGCTACACCTTC
clone size: once; D gene: -; J gene: TRBJ1-3; V gene: TRBV7-2; CDR3 protein: CASSLVGSLAGNTIYF; CDR3 DNA: TGTGCCAGCAGCTTAGTGGGCAGTCTCGCGGGAAACACCATATATTTT
clone size: -; D gene: -; J gene: TRBJ2-3; V gene: TRBV3-1/TRBV3-2; CDR3 protein: CASSQEWRDGTDTQYF; CDR3 DNA: TGTGCCAGCAGCCAAGAGTGGCGGGACGGCACAGATACGCAGTATTTT
clone size: once; D gene: -; J gene: TRBJ1-1; V gene: TRBV2; CDR3 protein: CASKVRDVAEAFF; CDR3 DNA: TGTGCCAGCAAGGTCCGGGATGTTGCTGAAGCTTTCTTT
clone size: -; D gene: -; J gene: TRBJ1-1; V gene: TRBV6-6; CDR3 protein: CASSYSGGNTEAFF; CDR3 DNA: TGTGCCAGCAGTTACTCAGGAGGGAACACTGAAGCTTTCTTT
clone size: once; D gene: -; J gene: TRBJ1-5; V gene: TRBV19; CDR3 protein: CASREQGYQPQHF; CDR3 DNA: TGTGCCAGTAGGGAACAGGGTTATCAGCCCCAGCATTTT
clone size: -; D gene: -; J gene: TRBJ2-7; V gene: TRBV3-1/TRBV3-2; CDR3 protein: CASSQDPRHDGSSYEQYF; CDR3 DNA: TGTGCCAGCAGCCAAGATCCCCGCCACGACGGGAGCTCCTACGAGCAGTACTTC
clone size: -; D gene: -; J gene: TRBJ2-1; V gene: TRBV29-1; CDR3 protein: CSVENWTGGHEQFF; CDR3 DNA: TGCAGCGTTGAGAATTGGACAGGAGGGCATGAGCAGTTCTTC
clone size: once; D gene: -; J gene: TRBJ1-1; V gene: TRBV6-5; CDR3 protein: CASRSVGGIPLPFF; CDR3 DNA: TGTGCCAGCAGGTCCGTTGGAGGGATTCCTTTGCCTTTCTTT
clone size: -; D gene: -; J gene: TRBJ1-5; V gene: TRBV10-3; CDR3 protein: CAISEGLNQPQHF; CDR3 DNA: TGTGCCATCAGTGAGGGGTTAAATCAGCCCCAGCATTTT
clone size: -; D gene: -; J gene: TRBJ2-5; V gene: TRBV6-6; CDR3 protein: CASSYTMRMGVETQYF; CDR3 DNA: TGTGCCAGCAGTTACACGATGAGAATGGGGGTAGAGACCCAGTACTTC
clone size: -; D gene: -; J gene: TRBJ1-1; V gene: TRBV16; CDR3 protein: CASSYGSAGTSTEAFF; CDR3 DNA: TGTGCCAGCAGCTACGGATCCGCCGGGACGAGCACTGAAGCTTTCTTT
clone size: -; D gene: -; J gene: TRBJ2-7; V gene: TRBV18; CDR3 protein: CASSPPGLLAYEQYF; CDR3 DNA: TGTGCCAGCTCACCACCGGGACTCCTCGCCTACGAGCAGTACTTC
clone size: -; D gene: TRBD2; J gene: TRBJ2-1; V gene: TRBV11-3; CDR3 protein: CASSLGGTINEQFF; CDR3 DNA: TGTGCCAGCAGCTTAGGTGGGACTATCAATGAGCAGTTCTTC
clone size: -; D gene: TRBD2; J gene: TRBJ2-6; V gene: TRBV27; CDR3 protein: CASARGTTGANVLTF; CDR3 DNA: TGTGCCAGTGCCCGGGGGACTACTGGGGCCAACGTCCTGACTTTC
clone size: -; D gene: -; J gene: TRBJ2-7; V gene: TRBV7-9; CDR3 protein: CASSPPVLGEQYF; CDR3 DNA: TGTGCCAGCAGCCCACCCGTCCTCGGCGAGCAGTACTTC
clone size: -; D gene: TRBD2; J gene: TRBJ2-7; V gene: TRBV4-1; CDR3 protein: CASSQAGGQYF; CDR3 DNA: TGCGCCAGCAGCCAAGCGGGAGGGCAGTACTTC
clone size: -; D gene: -; J gene: TRBJ1-6; V gene: TRBV6-5; CDR3 protein: CASSYYGGNSPLHF; CDR3 DNA: TGTGCCAGCAGTTACTATGGGGGCAATTCACCCCTCCACTTT
clone size: -; D gene: -; J gene: TRBJ2-2; V gene: TRBV12-3/TRBV12-4; CDR3 protein: CASSGNRGELFF; CDR3 DNA: TGTGCCAGCAGCGGGAACCGAGGGGAGCTGTTTTTT
clone size: -; D gene: -; J gene: TRBJ2-2; V gene: TRBV5-5; CDR3 protein: CASSFLVPAGELFF; CDR3 DNA: TGTGCCAGCAGCTTTCTGGTCCCCGCCGGGGAGCTGTTTTTT
clone size: -; D gene: -; J gene: TRBJ1-6; V gene: TRBV6-6; CDR3 protein: CASSAGTVNSPLHF; CDR3 DNA: TGTGCCAGCAGTGCCGGGACTGTTAATTCACCCCTCCACTTT
clone size: -; D gene: TRBD1; J gene: TRBJ1-3; V gene: TRBV9; CDR3 protein: CASSVQITGDGNTIYF; CDR3 DNA: TGTGCCAGCAGCGTCCAGATCACAGGGGACGGAAACACCATATATTTT
clone size: -; D gene: TRBD1; J gene: TRBJ1-2; V gene: TRBV6-5; CDR3 protein: CASSWGGQGAGYTF; CDR3 DNA: TGTGCCAGCAGTTGGGGCGGACAGGGCGCCGGCTACACCTTC
clone size: -; D gene: TRBD1; J gene: TRBJ1-1; V gene: TRBV12-5; CDR3 protein: CASGSTRTGIMNTEAFF; CDR3 DNA: TGTGCTAGTGGTTCAACCAGGACAGGCATTATGAACACTGAAGCTTTCTTT